This TCR beta chain was retrieved from a study of blood T cell repertoires in COVID-19. Whole-study context: Sites across the United States, Italy and Spain contributed samples from acute and convalescent COVID-19. PBMCs, B-cell-depleted T cells, or T cells provided the cDNA or gDNA that made up the material.

V shed 6 bases, J shed 4 bases, and the junction held 11 bases outside the gene matches. Germline CDR1 reads MGHRA; CDR2 reads YSYEKL. The CDR3 consists of 16 residues. All enrollees were roughly 18 to 89 years old and from 24 US areas. Under the authors' procedure: Amplified reference gene primers provided the basis for estimating nucleated cell counts. Profiled with immunoSEQ multiplex PCR; TCRdb holds only in-frame clones, not every one. V, J and clone size are taken as reported in that table, and D and trimming were inferred from the DNA itself. The sample includes about 180,000 clones, roughly 83% of them seen just once.

The source of this sequence is a woman between 25 and 40 years old who had recovered from COVID-19. This chain uses TRBV4-1 with TRBJ2-7, with TRBD2 matching 11 bases. Sequences were obtained from PBMCs or T cells enriched from blood (not recorded which). The CDR3 spells CASSPKGLAGDYEQYF. As DNA, the CDR3 is TGCGCCAGCAGTCCTAAAGGACTAGCGGGCGATTACGAGCAGTACTTC.